Listed here are 31 T cell receptor beta chains from one sample, sequenced in a study of patients and donors after allogeneic stem cell transplantation (dated by TCRdb to about 2020). The library relied on RT-PCR. Reads for this sample came from a NextSeq 550. TCRdb ran its own pipeline on the public reads, namely fastp trimming at Q25 and MiXCR clone calling, and kept in-frame beta chains. Rows are combined by CDR3 protein, so each entry shows the most common genes and DNA. This sample is represented by about 960,000 distinct CDR3 sequences; over 15% of them were singletons. The ten largest make up around 6% of the sample. Sample: blood, either unsorted or a sorted T cell fraction (not recorded which). These receptors were taken from a human donor who was either an allogeneic HSCT recipient or a stem cell or donor lymphocyte infusion donor (not recorded which). It is not recorded whose cells these are; they may come from a transplant donor.

This rearrangement joins TRBV19 to TRBJ1-3, with unresolved D. CDR1 LNHDA and CDR2 SQIVND come from the germline V gene (reference sequence). This CDR3 contains 12 residues. V was cut by 2 bases and J by 1 base, with 0 bases left in between. CDR3 region: CASSISGNTIYF. CDR3 DNA: TGTGCCAGTAGTATATCTGGAAACACCATATATTTT. The full variable domain, with the rest looked up from reference TRBV19 and TRBJ1-3, is DGGITQSPKYLFRKEGQNVTLSCEQNLNHDAMYWYRQDPGQGLRLIYYSQIVNDFQKGDIAEGYSVSREKKESFPLTVTSAQKNPTAFYLCASSISGNTIYFGEGSWLTVV.

This clonotype was recorded many times. This chain connects TRBV12-3 or TRBV12-4 to TRBJ1-1, with TRBD1 as a possible D gene (6 bases). The V and J ends lost 6 bases and 10 bases respectively, with 18 bases between them. CDR3 length equals 13 residues. In nucleotides, the CDR3 is TGTGCCAGCAGCACCGGGACAAGAAATGTAGCTTTCTTT. This sequence encodes CASSTGTRNVAFF.

The chain is built from TRBV4-2 and TRBJ2-1, with TRBD2 matching 13 bases. This CDR3 comprises 19 residues. CDR1 and CDR2 (germline): LGHNA, YNFKEQ. V dropped 4 bases and J dropped 3; count of bases not matched to a gene: 12. DNA for the CDR3: TGTGCCAGCAGCCTCACCGGGACTAGCGGGATAGTAAGCTACAATGAGCAGTTCTTC. It codes for CASSLTGTSGIVSYNEQFF.

The chain employs TRBV4-1 and TRBJ2-3, with 12 bases identical to TRBD2. Germline V gene lookup returns CDR1 MGHRA and CDR2 YSYEKL. V lost 0 bases to trimming and J lost 7 bases; unmatched junction nucleotides: 5. The CDR3 loop spans 16 amino acids. CDR3 region: CASSQDPSGGANTQYF. The DNA for the CDR3 is TGCGCCAGCAGCCAAGATCCTAGCGGGGGGGCAAATACGCAGTATTTT.

The chain has TRBV3-1 and TRBJ2-3; D perhaps matches TRBD1 (5 bases). Germline values: CDR1 LGHDT, CDR2 YNNKEL (reference sequence). V lost 0 bases, J lost 0 bases, and 16 bases lay in between. This CDR3 is 18 amino acids long. DNA for the CDR3: TGTGCCAGCAGCCAAGATACGTTTGGAGCAGGGAGCACAGATACGCAGTATTTT. It encodes CASSQDTFGAGSTDTQYF.

The rearrangement uses TRBV3-1 and TRBJ1-6; D might be TRBD1 (5 bases). CDR1 and CDR2 (germline): LGHDT, YNNKEL (reference sequence). This CDR3 is 12 amino acids long. The V end lost 5 bases, the J end lost 10 bases, and 9 bases lay between the germline ends. CDR3 in amino acids: CASSSQGSPLHF. CDR3 bases: TGTGCCAGCAGCAGTCAGGGCTCACCCCTCCACTTT.

This clonotype was seen a handful of times. The V gene is TRBV2, the J gene TRBJ1-2; D is ambiguous. The CDR3 runs to 14 residues. V was shortened by 8 bases and J by 3 bases, with 16 bases between the two germline ends. CDR1 and CDR2 from the germline V gene are SNHLY and FYNNEI. CDR3 sequence (DNA): TGTGCCAGCTTAAGATCCGGGTTGGACTATGGCTACACCTTC. It encodes CASLRSGLDYGYTF.

V usage is TRBV5-8 and J usage is TRBJ1-6; 10 bases match TRBD1. This CDR3 is built from 15 residues. Trimming took 4 bases from V and 7 from J; bases not matched to a gene: 5. Germline values: CDR1 SGHTS, CDR2 YDEGEE. The CDR3 DNA is TGTGCCAGCAGCCAGGGGGACAGGGGAAATTCACCCCTCCACTTT. This encodes CASSQGDRGNSPLHF.

The chain uses TRBV29-1 and TRBJ1-2; 7 bases map to TRBD1. CDR1 is SQVTM and CDR2 is ANQGSEA in the germline V gene. After removal of 7 bases from V and 5 bases from J, the junction contained 4 bases not matched to a gene. This CDR3 spans 11 amino acids. CDR3 DNA sequence: TGCAGCGCCGGGACAGAGTATGGCTACACCTTC. It codes for CSAGTEYGYTF.

This clonotype was counted at least ten times. The rearrangement links TRBV29-1 to TRBJ2-1; a possible D gene is TRBD1 (5 bases). The CDR3 runs to 13 residues. The germline V gene encodes CDR1 SQVTM and CDR2 ANQGSEA. Trimming left V 8 bases short and J 7 bases short, with 18 bases between. CDR3 nucleotide sequence: TGCAGCCACGAAAATGGGAAGGGGAATGAGCAGTTCTTC. Encoded protein: CSHENGKGNEQFF.

The rearrangement joins TRBV2 to TRBJ1-4; D not resolved. The ends were cut back, 3 bases at V and 7 bases at J, with 15 bases in the middle. CDR3 size: 15 residues. Germline CDR1 and CDR2: SNHLY and FYNNEI. CDR3 bases: TGTGCCAGCAGTGAGAATGGGCAGCTAGGTGAAAAACTGTTTTTT. It is translated as CASSENGQLGEKLFF.

The chain carries TRBV2 and TRBJ2-5, with D perhaps matching TRBD1 or TRBD2 (5 bases each). V lost 4 bases and J 7 bases, leaving 10 bases between the germline ends. Germline V gene sequence: CDR1 SNHLY, CDR2 FYNNEI. The CDR3 is 12 amino acids. In nucleotides, the CDR3 is TGTGCCAGCAGTGGGGGCAGCGGGACCCAGTACTTC. Translated: CASSGGSGTQYF.

This clonotype has only a few counts. This CDR3 is CASSPWTGVYQETQYF. CDR3 DNA: TGTGCCAGCAGCCCGTGGACAGGGGTCTACCAAGAGACCCAGTACTTC. This rearrangement joins TRBV7-8 to TRBJ2-5, with 9 bases matching TRBD1. The CDR3 has 16 amino acids. Germline CDR1 SGHVS, CDR2 FQNEAQ. The trim removed 5 bases at V and 0 bases at J, leaving 7 bases unmatched.

The rearrangement joins TRBV20-1 to TRBJ2-5; D gene uncertain. CDR1 and CDR2 from the germline V gene are DFQATT and SNEGSKA (reference sequence). This CDR3 is 14 amino acids long. Deletions cut 0 bases from V and 5 bases from J, with 13 bases between. CDR3 sequence (DNA): TGCAGTGCTAGAGATCCTCTAGTCGGGGAGACCCAGTACTTC. Protein sequence: CSARDPLVGETQYF.

This clonotype was counted only a few times. The V gene is TRBV27, the J gene TRBJ2-2, with unresolved D. V lost 5 bases, J lost 7 bases, and 11 bases lay in between. The CDR3 extends over 13 amino acids. CDR1 is MNHEY, CDR2 SMNVEV, per germline (reference sequence). The CDR3 loop reads CASSNGPRGELFF. The DNA of the CDR3 is TGTGCCAGCAGTAACGGACCCCGCGGGGAGCTGTTTTTT.

The chain employs TRBV19 and TRBJ2-3; no firm D call. In germline, CDR1 is LNHDA, CDR2 SQIVND (reference sequence). CDR3 size: 14 residues. Trimming pared 0 bases from V and 3 bases from J, leaving 7 bases between. The CDR3 sequence is CASSIDQMTDTQYF. The CDR3 DNA sequence: TGTGCCAGTAGTATAGACCAGATGACAGATACGCAGTATTTT. The variable domain in full, with the rest retrieved from reference TRBV19 and TRBJ2-3, is DGGITQSPKYLFRKEGQNVTLSCEQNLNHDAMYWYRQDPGQGLRLIYYSQIVNDFQKGDIAEGYSVSREKKESFPLTVTSAQKNPTAFYLCASSIDQMTDTQYFGPGTRLTVL.

The chain carries TRBV2 and TRBJ2-1; D is undetermined. The CDR3 is 14 residues long. Looked up from germline, CDR1 is SNHLY and CDR2 is FYNNEI. The V end was cut by 3 bases, the J end by 8 bases, with 14 bases between. The CDR3 coding sequence is TGTGCCAGCAGTGACTTGTCCCCCATGGATGAGCAGTTCTTC. Encoded protein: CASSDLSPMDEQFF.

This clonotype has just a few counts. This chain joins TRBV18 and TRBJ1-6; 9 nucleotides match TRBD1. After removal of 1 base from V and 6 bases from J, the junction contained 1 base not matched to a gene. The CDR3 consists of 15 residues. From germline, CDR1 is KGHSH and CDR2 LQKENI. The DNA of the CDR3 is TGTGCCAGCTCACCACTACAGGGGGCTAATTCACCCCTCCACTTT. It specifies CASSPLQGANSPLHF.

The table lists this clonotype with a few counts. The J gene is TRBJ1-6, the V gene TRBV6-2 or TRBV6-3; D is undetermined. The ends were cut back, 0 bases at V and 8 bases at J, with 8 bases in the middle. Per germline, CDR1 MNHEY and CDR2 SVGEGT. The CDR3 covers 14 residues. The CDR3 DNA sequence: TGTGCCAGCAGTTACTCGAGACGGGATTCACCCCTCCACTTT. Amino acids: CASSYSRRDSPLHF.

This clonotype occurred a few times. V usage is TRBV12-3 or TRBV12-4 and J usage is TRBJ1-1, with a weak D call TRBD1 (5 bases). The V end lost 7 bases, the J end lost 3 bases, and 18 bases lay between the germline ends. The CDR3 spans 15 residues. Here the CDR3 reads CASTGTASKDTEAFF. In DNA form, the CDR3 reads TGTGCCAGCACCGGGACGGCCTCTAAGGACACTGAAGCTTTCTTT.

V is TRBV6-5 and J is TRBJ2-7, with TRBD2 matching 13 bases. The germline V gene encodes CDR1 MNHEY and CDR2 SVGAGI. The CDR3 sequence is 16 residues long. The trim removed 0 bases at V and 3 bases at J, leaving 2 bases unmatched. The CDR3 loop reads CASSYSRTSGSYEQYF. The CDR3 coding sequence is TGTGCCAGCAGTTACTCCCGGACTAGCGGGAGCTACGAGCAGTACTTC.

This clonotype has only a few counts. The V and J genes are TRBV10-3 and TRBJ1-1, with TRBD1 matching over 9 bases. Germline V CDR1 and CDR2: ENHRY, SYGVKD. Losses at the gene ends were 6 bases for V and 6 bases for J; bases not matched to a gene: 11. The CDR3 sequence is 15 residues long. The CDR3 loop is CAISQHRDRVSEAFF. The CDR3 nucleotides are TGTGCCATCAGCCAACACCGGGACAGGGTGTCTGAAGCTTTCTTT.

In this sample, this clonotype turned up a few times. The V and J genes are TRBV5-1 and TRBJ2-2; D may correspond to TRBD1 or TRBD2 (5 bases each). With 4 bases removed from V and 6 bases from J, the gap between germline ends came to 22 bases. CDR1 and CDR2 (germline): SGHRS, YFSETQ. The CDR3 extends over 17 amino acids. The CDR3 loop is CASSPQGGTAIAGELFF. In DNA form, the CDR3 reads TGCGCCAGCAGCCCCCAAGGTGGGACGGCAATAGCCGGGGAGCTGTTTTTT. Supplemented by reference TRBV5-1 and TRBJ2-2, the full variable domain reads KAGVTQTPRYLIKTRGQQVTLSCSPISGHRSVSWYQQTPGQGLQFLFEYFSETQRNKGNFPGRFSGRQFSNSRSEMNVSTLELGDSALYLCASSPQGGTAIAGELFFGEGSRLTVL.

Here the CDR3 DNA reads TGTGCCAGCAATCACCTGACAGGGTGGAATGAGCAGTTCTTC. It specifies CASNHLTGWNEQFF. The genes are TRBV6-1 and TRBJ2-1; 7 bases are shared with TRBD1. Germline-derived CDR1 and CDR2 are MNHNS and SASEGT. There are 14 residues in the CDR3. V trimming: 7 bases; J trimming: 7 bases; junction bases outside the gene matches: 10.

This clonotype was observed a few times. The genes are TRBV19 and TRBJ2-1; D uncertain. The V end lost 4 bases, the J end lost 1 base, and 11 bases lay between the germline ends. The germline V gene has CDR1 LNHDA and CDR2 SQIVND (reference sequence). The CDR3 spans 15 residues. The CDR3 region has the DNA TGTGCCAGTAGTAACCCTCAAAGATCCTACAATGAGCAGTTCTTC. It codes for CASSNPQRSYNEQFF.

Ten or more counts support this clonotype. The chain links TRBV3-1 to TRBJ1-6; no firm D call. Between the trimmed V and J ends, which lost 1 base and 9 bases, there was a span of 1 base. The CDR3 is 11 residues long. Germline values: CDR1 LGHDT, CDR2 YNNKEL (reference sequence). The CDR3 sequence is CASSQGSPLHF. DNA for the CDR3: TGTGCCAGCAGCCAAGGTTCACCCCTCCACTTT.

This clonotype has only a few counts. The chain recombines TRBV5-1 with TRBJ2-7; D gene unclear. V was shortened by 0 bases and J by 6 bases, with 13 bases between the two germline ends. The CDR3 spans 14 residues. CDR1 is SGHRS, CDR2 YFSETQ, per germline. The CDR3 reads CASSLEGSSSEQYF. The CDR3 DNA reads as TGCGCCAGCAGCTTGGAGGGTAGCTCGAGCGAGCAGTACTTC. Using reference TRBV5-1 and TRBJ2-7 for the parts outside the CDR3, the full variable domain is KAGVTQTPRYLIKTRGQQVTLSCSPISGHRSVSWYQQTPGQGLQFLFEYFSETQRNKGNFPGRFSGRQFSNSRSEMNVSTLELGDSALYLCASSLEGSSSEQYFGPGTRLTVT.

This chain joins TRBV24-1 and TRBJ2-3; 12 positions agree with TRBD2. V was clipped by 3 bases and J by 6 bases; unmatched bases: 9. CDR3 length equals 17 residues. The germline CDR1 and CDR2 sequences are KGHDR and SFDVKD. CDR3 protein: CATSDKGLAGKTDTQYF. CDR3 bases: TGTGCCACCAGTGATAAAGGACTAGCGGGAAAGACGGATACGCAGTATTTT.

V gene TRBV25-1 combines with J gene TRBJ2-7; unclear D gene. V lost 3 bases and J 5 bases, leaving 11 bases between the germline ends. The CDR3 has 13 residues. Germline V CDR1 and CDR2: MGHDK, SYGVNS. The CDR3 region is CASSDPRRNEQYF. The CDR3 bases are TGTGCCAGCAGTGACCCCAGGCGGAACGAGCAGTACTTC.

This chain links TRBV29-1 with TRBJ2-2, with D perhaps matching TRBD1 or TRBD2 (5 bases each). Germline CDR1 SQVTM, CDR2 ANQGSEA. V lost 6 bases and J 3 bases, leaving 14 bases between the germline ends. The CDR3 loop spans 14 amino acids. CDR3 protein: CSVNPGRDTGELFF. The CDR3 nucleotides read TGCAGCGTCAATCCGGGACGGGACACCGGGGAGCTGTTTTTT.

Many counts were recorded for this clonotype. This chain joins TRBV5-1 and TRBJ2-3, with D possibly matching TRBD1 (7 bases). This CDR3 region has 16 residues. Germline CDR1 SGHRS, CDR2 YFSETQ. The V gene lost 0 bases and the J gene lost 2 bases, with 13 bases spanning the gap. The CDR3 DNA is TGCGCCAGCAGCTTGGGAGCAGGGGGGAACACAGATACGCAGTATTTT. As protein: CASSLGAGGNTDTQYF.